The rows below give T cell receptor beta chains drawn from one sample of a study of CD8+CD57+ T cells in acquired aplastic anemia. MiXCR was run by TCRdb on the reads, yielding one entry per CDR3 protein. This table has about 180,000 distinct CDR3 sequences, less than 60% appearing once. Sequencing input: sorted CD4+, CD8+, or CD8+CD57+ T cells (not recorded which) from PBMCs. The origin of the receptors is a human donor with aplastic anemia. Each CDR3 is given with its conserved first and last residue. A D gene is named only where the DNA matches it firmly. Only part of the rows carry a size: once, few, many, or a class if the clone is expanded.

J gene: TRBJ2-7; V gene: TRBV10-2; D gene: TRBD1; clone size: -; CDR3 protein: CASSSDREIYEQYF; CDR3 DNA: TGCGCCAGCAGTTCGGACAGGGAAATCTACGAGCAGTACTTC
J gene: TRBJ2-1; V gene: TRBV9; D gene: TRBD2; clone size: many; CDR3 protein: CASSVGLAGGPLVNEQFF; CDR3 DNA: TGTGCCAGCAGCGTAGGCCTAGCGGGGGGGCCCTTGGTGAATGAGCAGTTCTTC
J gene: TRBJ1-2; V gene: TRBV14; D gene: -; clone size: many; CDR3 protein: CASSPGSGDLYTF; CDR3 DNA: TGTGCCAGCAGCCCGGGATCCGGGGACCTCTACACCTTC
J gene: TRBJ2-1; V gene: TRBV11-2; D gene: TRBD2; clone size: -; CDR3 protein: CASSFGLAGGRNEQFF; CDR3 DNA: TGTGCCAGCAGCTTCGGACTAGCGGGAGGTAGGAATGAGCAGTTCTTC
J gene: TRBJ1-2; V gene: TRBV7-9; D gene: -; clone size: once; CDR3 protein: CASSITGNYGYTF; CDR3 DNA: TGTGCCAGCAGCATAACAGGGAACTATGGCTACACCTTC
J gene: TRBJ1-2; V gene: TRBV7-8; D gene: -; clone size: -; CDR3 protein: CASSLASGGDYGYTF; CDR3 DNA: TGTGCCAGCAGCTTGGCTAGCGGGGGGGACTATGGCTACACCTTC
J gene: TRBJ2-1; V gene: TRBV3-1; D gene: -; clone size: few; CDR3 protein: CASRGIINEQFF; CDR3 DNA: TGTGCCAGCAGGGGCATTATAAATGAGCAGTTCTTC
J gene: TRBJ2-3; V gene: TRBV29-1; D gene: -; clone size: -; CDR3 protein: CSVDNGDFTDTQYF; CDR3 DNA: TGCAGCGTTGATAACGGAGACTTCACAGATACGCAGTATTTT
J gene: TRBJ1-2; V gene: TRBV5-1; D gene: -; clone size: -; CDR3 protein: CASSLTDYGYTF; CDR3 DNA: TGTGCCAGCAGTTTGACAGACTATGGCTACACCTTC
J gene: TRBJ2-1; V gene: TRBV29-1; D gene: TRBD1; clone size: -; CDR3 protein: CSGRQGNEQFF; CDR3 DNA: TGCAGCGGTAGACAGGGGAATGAGCAGTTCTTC
J gene: TRBJ1-6; V gene: TRBV9; D gene: -; clone size: -; CDR3 protein: CASSVGAGSKNSPLHF; CDR3 DNA: TGTGCCAGCAGCGTAGGGGCAGGGAGTAAGAATTCACCCCTCCACTTT
J gene: TRBJ2-3; V gene: TRBV19; D gene: TRBD2; clone size: few; CDR3 protein: CASRLAGGADTQYF; CDR3 DNA: TGTGCCAGTAGACTAGCGGGAGGTGCAGATACGCAGTATTTT
J gene: TRBJ2-2; V gene: TRBV7-8; D gene: -; clone size: -; CDR3 protein: CASRRGTGELFF; CDR3 DNA: TGTGCCAGCAGGCGTGGGACCGGGGAGCTGTTTTTT
J gene: TRBJ2-7; V gene: TRBV2; D gene: -; clone size: many; CDR3 protein: CASGVGRGSYEQYF; CDR3 DNA: TGTGCCAGCGGAGTCGGCAGGGGCTCCTACGAGCAGTACTTC
J gene: TRBJ2-5; V gene: TRBV24-1; D gene: -; clone size: many; CDR3 protein: CATSGTQGYQETQYF; CDR3 DNA: TGTGCCACCAGTGGCACACAGGGCTACCAAGAGACCCAGTACTTC
J gene: TRBJ2-6; V gene: TRBV19; D gene: -; clone size: few; CDR3 protein: CASRQRSGANVLTF; CDR3 DNA: TGTGCCAGTAGACAGCGTTCTGGGGCCAACGTCCTGACTTTC
J gene: TRBJ1-5; V gene: TRBV5-8; D gene: TRBD1; clone size: few; CDR3 protein: CASSPRTGFNQPQHF; CDR3 DNA: TGTGCCAGCAGCCCGCGGACAGGGTTTAATCAGCCCCAGCATTTT
J gene: TRBJ1-4; V gene: TRBV18; D gene: -; clone size: -; CDR3 protein: CASSPGRQEKLFF; CDR3 DNA: TGTGCCAGCTCACCGGGGAGACAGGAAAAACTGTTTTTT
J gene: TRBJ1-6; V gene: TRBV19; D gene: TRBD1; clone size: -; CDR3 protein: CASSTGTGVLYSPLHF; CDR3 DNA: TGTGCCAGTAGTACGGGGACAGGGGTGTTGTATTCACCCCTCCACTTT
J gene: TRBJ2-3; V gene: TRBV15; D gene: TRBD2; clone size: many; CDR3 protein: CATSRDGLAGPGTDTQYF; CDR3 DNA: TGTGCCACCAGCAGAGATGGACTAGCGGGGCCGGGCACAGATACGCAGTATTTT
J gene: TRBJ2-5; V gene: TRBV7-8; D gene: -; clone size: -; CDR3 protein: CASRPEGRETQYF; CDR3 DNA: TGTGCCAGCAGGCCCGAGGGGAGGGAGACCCAGTACTTC
J gene: TRBJ2-2; V gene: TRBV11-2; D gene: -; clone size: -; CDR3 protein: CASSLLAVNTGELSF; CDR3 DNA: TGTGCCAGCAGCTTATTAGCAGTGAACACCGGGGAGCTGTCTTTT
J gene: TRBJ2-7; V gene: TRBV6-1; D gene: TRBD2; clone size: -; CDR3 protein: CASSGPTSGTGEQYF; CDR3 DNA: TGTGCCAGCAGTGGTCCGACTAGCGGGACGGGCGAGCAGTACTTC
J gene: TRBJ1-6; V gene: TRBV5-1; D gene: -; clone size: many; CDR3 protein: CASSLGESNSPLHF; CDR3 DNA: TGCGCCAGCAGCTTAGGGGAGAGTAATTCACCCCTCCACTTT
J gene: TRBJ2-3; V gene: TRBV29-1; D gene: -; clone size: -; CDR3 protein: CSVGPTRMDTQYF; CDR3 DNA: TGCAGCGTTGGCCCAACCCGAATGGATACGCAGTATTTT
J gene: TRBJ2-3; V gene: TRBV2; D gene: -; clone size: -; CDR3 protein: CASSETGDSTDTQYF; CDR3 DNA: TGTGCCAGCAGTGAGACGGGAGACAGCACAGATACGCAGTATTTT
J gene: TRBJ2-5; V gene: TRBV2; D gene: -; clone size: few; CDR3 protein: CASSVGGLKETQYF; CDR3 DNA: TGTGCCAGCAGTGTTGGGGGGCTGAAAGAGACCCAGTACTTC
J gene: TRBJ2-7; V gene: TRBV7-9; D gene: -; clone size: few; CDR3 protein: CASSLGDEQYF; CDR3 DNA: TGTGCCAGCAGCCTAGGGGACGAGCAGTACTTC
J gene: TRBJ2-1; V gene: TRBV20-1; D gene: -; clone size: -; CDR3 protein: CSARRVDEQFF; CDR3 DNA: TGCAGTGCTAGAAGGGTCGATGAGCAGTTCTTC
J gene: TRBJ2-7; V gene: TRBV4-2; D gene: -; clone size: many; CDR3 protein: CASSQVGSPLGEQYF; CDR3 DNA: TGTGCCAGCAGCCAAGTCGGTTCTCCCTTAGGCGAGCAGTACTTC
J gene: TRBJ2-5; V gene: TRBV25-1; D gene: TRBD1; clone size: -; CDR3 protein: CASRSGDRHQETQYF; CDR3 DNA: TGTGCCAGCCGTTCAGGGGACAGACACCAAGAGACCCAGTACTTC